The rows below give T cell receptor beta chains drawn from one sample of a study of T cells in Graves' hyperthyroidism and ophthalmopathy. TCRdb re-called the multiplex PCR reads with MiXCR, one entry per CDR3 protein. The data show hundreds of thousands of distinct CDR3 sequences, about a sixth seen once. The sample was blood. These receptors were obtained from a woman in her late teens or twenties with Graves' ophthalmopathy. Each CDR3 is given with its conserved first and last residue. D genes are given only for firm matches. For some rows the clone size is stated as once, few or many, or as a class when expanded; others skip it.

size	V	J	D	CDR3	DNA
few	TRBV20-1	TRBJ1-5	NA	CSAIRPDHQPQHF	TGCAGTGCTATTAGACCGGACCATCAGCCCCAGCATTTT
many	TRBV28	TRBJ1-5	NA	CASSQGGNQPQHF	TGTGCCAGCAGTCAAGGGGGGAATCAGCCCCAGCATTTT
many	TRBV19	TRBJ1-2	TRBD1	CASSITGQGDYGYTF	TGTGCCAGTAGTATAACGGGACAGGGGGACTATGGCTACACCTTC
many	TRBV28	TRBJ1-5	NA	CASSFWQGNQPQHF	TGTGCCAGCAGTTTTTGGCAGGGCAATCAGCCCCAGCATTTT
few	TRBV5-8	TRBJ2-1	NA	CASSLLPAVSSYNEQFF	TGTGCCAGCAGCTTGTTACCAGCGGTGAGCTCCTACAATGAGCAGTTCTTC
many	TRBV27	TRBJ2-1	NA	CASSLGVRRYNEQFF	TGTGCCAGCAGTTTAGGGGTCAGGAGATACAATGAGCAGTTCTTC
NA	TRBV11-2	TRBJ1-5	NA	CASSLGSGHSNQPQHF	TGTGCCAGCAGCTTAGGGTCAGGCCATAGCAATCAGCCCCAGCATTTT
many	TRBV20-1	TRBJ2-7	TRBD2	CSASESGDSYEQYF	TGCAGTGCTAGCGAAAGCGGGGACTCCTACGAGCAGTACTTC
NA	TRBV20-1	TRBJ2-5	TRBD2	CSARGLAGEVGETQYF	TGCAGTGCTAGAGGGCTAGCGGGAGAAGTTGGAGAGACCCAGTACTTC
many	TRBV15	TRBJ2-5	NA	CATSRSTTRGAEETQYF	TGTGCCACCAGCAGATCCACGACTCGGGGGGCCGAGGAGACCCAGTACTTC
NA	TRBV3-1	TRBJ2-7	NA	CASSQDVRGPYEQYF	TGTGCCAGCAGCCAAGATGTCAGGGGTCCCTACGAGCAGTACTTC